Below, 32 T cell receptor beta chains from the same sample are listed, as sequenced in a study of blood T cells in healthy people across ages. With a J-beta primer mix and a sample-barcoded 5' primer, a second PCR ran 7 to 11 cycles. One entry per CDR3 protein results from TCRdb running MiXCR on the 5' RACE reads. The sample carries about 1.8 million distinct CDR3 sequences, approximately 50% recorded once. Specimen: blood. The receptors stem from a woman between 35 and 50 years old in good health.

The rearrangement uses TRBV20-1 and TRBJ2-4, with no clear D. Gene TRBJ2-5 matches the end of the DNA better, so the J call may be wrong. Germline V gives CDR1 DFQATT, CDR2 SNEGSKA (reference sequence). The CDR3 spans 14 residues. CDR3 bases: TGCAGTGCTAGAGATCGCCCGCCCCAAGAGACCCAGTACTTC. Amino acid sequence: CSARDRPPQETQYF.

V is TRBV5-1 and J is TRBJ2-3, with TRBD2 matching over 15 bases. Germline V gene lookup returns CDR1 SGHRS and CDR2 YFSETQ. The CDR3 runs to 17 residues. V trimming: 4 bases; J trimming: 1 base; junction bases outside the gene matches: 4. The CDR3 DNA sequence: TGCGCCAGCAGCACGGGACTAGCGGGGGGAGGCACAGATACGCAGTATTTT. This codes for CASSTGLAGGGTDTQYF.

The chain links TRBV6-2 or TRBV6-3 to TRBJ2-1, with D perhaps TRBD2 (7 bases). This CDR3 is built from 16 residues. V was cut by 6 bases and J by 3 bases, with 18 bases left in between. Germline CDR1 and CDR2: MNHEY and SVGEGT. CDR3: CASRARGGGYYNEQFF. The DNA for the CDR3 is TGTGCCAGCAGAGCCAGAGGGGGGGGGTACTACAATGAGCAGTTCTTC.

This clonotype has more than one count but fewer than ten. The rearrangement links TRBV28 to TRBJ1-2; D is perhaps TRBD1 (6 bases). V lost 4 bases, J lost 2 bases, and 14 bases lay in between. This CDR3 is 15 amino acids long. Germline CDR1 and CDR2: MDHEN and SYDVKM. CDR3 protein: CASSSSTGLNYGYTF. CDR3 nucleotides: TGTGCCAGCAGTTCGTCGACAGGCCTAAACTATGGCTACACCTTC.

V gene TRBV6-2 or TRBV6-3 combines with J gene TRBJ2-3; D may be TRBD2 (5 bases). The ends were cut back, 2 bases at V and 4 bases at J, with 10 bases in the middle. This CDR3 is built from 14 residues. Germline-derived CDR1 and CDR2 are MNHEY and SVGEGT. CDR3 region: CASSYGGRADTQYF. CDR3 sequence (DNA): TGTGCCAGCAGTTACGGAGGAAGGGCAGATACGCAGTATTTT.

DNA for the CDR3: TGCAGCGTTGAAGATGGGACAGGGACCTATGGCTACACCTTC. This codes for CSVEDGTGTYGYTF. V and J are TRBV29-1 and TRBJ1-2; TRBD1 agrees at 9 bases. CDR1 is SQVTM and CDR2 is ANQGSEA in the germline V gene. Unmatched junction bases numbered 3, after V lost 0 bases and J lost 4 bases. This CDR3 has 14 residues. The complete variable domain, with remaining parts taken from reference TRBV29-1 and TRBJ1-2, reads SAVISQKPSRDICQRGTSLTIQCQVDSQVTMMFWYRQQPGQSLTLIATANQGSEATYESGFVIDKFPISRPNLTFSTLTVSNMSPEDSSIYLCSVEDGTGTYGYTFGSGTRLTVV.

Remarks on this clonotype: An end of the junction differs from the germline gene, which may be a read error. The V gene is TRBV27, the J gene TRBJ2-4; the match to TRBD1 covers 8 bases. TRBJ2-7 matches the DNA end more closely, so the J call is doubtful. Germline values: CDR1 MNHEY, CDR2 SMNVEV (reference sequence). This CDR3 region has 13 residues. CDR3 DNA: TGTGTCAGCCGACAGGGGCGAACCTACGAGCAGTACTTC. It codes for CVSRQGRTYEQYF.

A few counts support this clonotype. CDR3 sequence (DNA): TGTGCCAGCAGGCGGGGTGAGCAGTTCTTC. This translates into CASRRGEQFF. The chain recombines TRBV2 with TRBJ2-7; maybe TRBD2 (6 bases). The J call could be wrong; TRBJ2-1 is a better fit for the DNA end. The CDR3 has 10 amino acids. Germline loops: CDR1 SNHLY, CDR2 FYNNEI.

The gene calls are TRBV18 and TRBJ2-1, with TRBD2 identical over 8 bases. The germline CDR1 and CDR2 sequences are KGHSH and LQKENI. V was clipped by 3 bases and J by 8 bases; unmatched bases: 18. The CDR3 runs 18 residues. CDR3 protein: CASSPGVSLGLGGDEQFF. The CDR3, as DNA: TGTGCCAGCTCACCCGGCGTGAGCTTGGGACTAGGAGGGGATGAGCAGTTCTTC.

The chain recombines TRBV4-3 with TRBJ1-2, with 8 nucleotides matching TRBD1. Germline values: CDR1 LGHNA, CDR2 YSLEER. Trimming cost V 1 base and J 5 bases; bases outside gene matches: 15. This CDR3 is 18 amino acids long. Here the CDR3 reads CASSQALKVDRGGYGYTF. CDR3 bases: TGCGCCAGCAGCCAAGCCCTCAAAGTAGACAGGGGAGGGTATGGCTACACCTTC.

The chain has TRBV29-1 and TRBJ2-2; perhaps TRBD1 as D (5 bases). The V end lost 1 base, the J end lost 2 bases, and 8 bases lay between the germline ends. Per germline, CDR1 SQVTM and CDR2 ANQGSEA. The CDR3 is 14 amino acids. CDR3 amino acids: CSVEGQINTGELFF. In DNA form, the CDR3 reads TGCAGCGTTGAAGGACAGATTAACACCGGGGAGCTGTTTTTT.

A few counts support this clonotype. V is TRBV3-1 and J is TRBJ1-1, with unresolved D. V was pared by 8 bases and J by 4 bases, with 14 bases between. CDR3 length equals 13 residues. Germline CDR1 is LGHDT and CDR2 is YNNKEL (reference sequence). The CDR3 loop reads CASSREGPTEAFF. The CDR3 nucleotides are TGTGCCAGCTCCCGGGAGGGTCCCACTGAAGCTTTCTTT.

In its sample, this clonotype was seen a few times. The chain's CDR3 is CAISGNRRSSYEQYF. In nucleotides, the CDR3 is TGTGCCATCAGTGGGAACAGGAGGTCATCCTACGAGCAGTACTTC. The J gene is TRBJ2-7, the V gene TRBV10-3; either TRBD1 or TRBD2 may fit D (5 bases each). The CDR3 is 15 residues long. Germline V lookup: CDR1 ENHRY, CDR2 SYGVKD. Trimming shortened V by 4 bases and J by 1 base, and 14 bases separated the two germline ends.

This sequence joins TRBV28 and TRBJ1-2; TRBD1 matches 9 bases. The CDR3 consists of 16 residues. The V and J ends lost 5 bases and 4 bases, in that order; junction bases with no gene match: 11. In germline, CDR1 is MDHEN, CDR2 SYDVKM. The CDR3 DNA sequence: TGTGCCAGCAGTACCACGGGGGGACAGGGCGGCTATGGCTACACCTTC. This sequence encodes CASSTTGGQGGYGYTF.

This rearrangement joins TRBV25-1 to TRBJ2-7, with no clear D. V was clipped by 0 bases and J by 5 bases, with 11 bases between them. This CDR3 comprises 14 residues. Germline-derived CDR1 and CDR2 are MGHDK and SYGVNS. CDR3 coding DNA: TGTGCCAGCAGTGAATATACGGCGGCGAACGAGCAGTACTTC. It yields the protein CASSEYTAANEQYF.

The V gene is TRBV4-3, the J gene TRBJ2-3; TRBD1 is a possible D gene (6 bases). From germline, CDR1 is LGHNA and CDR2 YSLEER. V lost 0 bases and J lost 2, with 15 bases in between. This CDR3 has 17 residues. This CDR3 is CASSQELWTAPTDTQYF. CDR3 DNA: TGCGCCAGCAGCCAAGAGTTGTGGACAGCCCCCACAGATACGCAGTATTTT.

On this clonotype: The junction does not match germline at one end; this may be a read error. The chain couples TRBV4-3 to TRBJ2-1, with TRBD2 identical over 8 bases. The germline V gene encodes CDR1 LGHNA and CDR2 YSLEER. The CDR3 runs to 15 residues. The CDR3 protein is CAGSPSGGGYNEQFF. DNA for the CDR3: TGCGCCGGCAGCCCCTCGGGGGGGGGCTACAATGAGCAGTTCTTC.

This chain joins TRBV11-2 and TRBJ2-5, with 8 bases aligning to TRBD1. With 1 base clipped from V and 5 bases from J, the junction kept 3 bases outside the gene matches. This CDR3 comprises 14 residues. Germline CDR1 is SGHAT and CDR2 is FQNNGV. CDR3 DNA sequence: TGTGCCAGCAGCTTAGCCTGGACAGGGGAGACCCAGTACTTC. Amino acids: CASSLAWTGETQYF.

The V gene is TRBV20-1, the J gene TRBJ2-4, with TRBD2 identical over 8 bases. Germline lookup yields CDR1 DFQATT and CDR2 SNEGSKA (reference sequence). V lost 6 bases to trimming and J lost 2 bases; unmatched junction nucleotides: 9. This CDR3 contains 15 residues. The CDR3 DNA reads TGCAGTGCCCGGGGGGGGATTCAGACCAAAAACATTCAGTACTTC. Protein product: CSARGGIQTKNIQYF.

This clonotype was seen once. The gene calls are TRBV9 and TRBJ1-1; maybe TRBD1 (6 bases). Germline CDR1 is SGDLS and CDR2 is YYNGEE. V was shortened by 3 bases and J by 4 bases, with 19 bases between the two germline ends. The CDR3 runs 16 residues. The CDR3 region is CASSAWGGTWGTEAFF. The CDR3 region has the DNA TGTGCCAGCAGCGCCTGGGGAGGGACATGGGGCACTGAAGCTTTCTTT.

V is TRBV5-1 and J is TRBJ2-2; 8 positions agree with TRBD1. J lost 5 bases, V lost 6 bases, and 9 bases had no gene match. The CDR3 totals 15 residues. Germline CDR1 and CDR2: SGHRS and YFSETQ. In nucleotides, the CDR3 is TGCGCCAGCAAGACAGGGGAATCCCGAACCGGGGAGCTGTTTTTT. This sequence encodes CASKTGESRTGELFF.

This clonotype came up a few times. The rearrangement uses TRBV11-2 and TRBJ2-7; D gene uncertain. The CDR3 has 15 amino acids. Germline CDR1 reads SGHAT; CDR2 reads FQNNGV. The V and J ends lost 3 bases and 0 bases respectively, with 12 bases between them. This CDR3 is CASSLERLSSYEQYF. Written as DNA, the CDR3 is TGTGCCAGCAGCTTGGAGAGGCTGAGCTCCTACGAGCAGTACTTC.

This clonotype was counted a few times. This sequence joins TRBV4-3 and TRBJ2-3; D gene uncertain. The germline gives CDR1 LGHNA, CDR2 YSLEER. There are 16 residues in the CDR3. Trimming shortened V by 4 bases and J by 0 bases, and 14 bases separated the two germline ends. The CDR3 spells CASSPSKGSSTDTQYF. The CDR3 nucleotides are TGCGCCAGCAGCCCGTCGAAGGGTTCTAGCACAGATACGCAGTATTTT.

The chain has TRBV20-1 and TRBJ2-7, with D maybe TRBD1 (6 bases). V was cut by 1 base and J by 2 bases, with 9 bases left in between. Germline loops: CDR1 DFQATT, CDR2 SNEGSKA (reference sequence). The CDR3 spans 13 residues. The CDR3 DNA is TGCAGTGCTAGAGTGACAGGCCCCTACGAGCAGTACTTC. Translated, it gives CSARVTGPYEQYF.

The J gene is TRBJ2-5, the V gene TRBV20-1, with a weak D call TRBD2 (5 bases). Deletions cut 4 bases from V and 3 bases from J, with 21 bases between. This CDR3 is built from 16 residues. Germline V gene data show CDR1 as DFQATT and CDR2 as SNEGSKA (reference sequence). CDR3 sequence (DNA): TGCAGTGCTACCGGGGATCCTAAATGGGCCAAAGAGACCCAGTACTTC. Its protein is CSATGDPKWAKETQYF.

The rearrangement links TRBV7-9 to TRBJ1-6, with 10 bases fitting TRBD1. The CDR3 consists of 14 residues. J was trimmed by 8 bases and V by 10 bases; bases with no gene match: 8. CDR1 SEHNR and CDR2 FQNEAQ come from the germline V gene (reference sequence). The CDR3: CATNTGTGDSPLHF. The CDR3 DNA is TGTGCCACCAACACCGGGACAGGGGATTCACCCCTCCACTTT.

This chain connects TRBV20-1 to TRBJ2-1, with D possibly being TRBD2 (6 bases). CDR3 size: 15 residues. CDR1 is DFQATT and CDR2 is SNEGSKA in the germline V gene (reference sequence). V lost 2 bases to trimming and J lost 0 bases, with 11 bases between them. The chain's CDR3 is CSARTSGVSYNEQFF. The CDR3 DNA sequence: TGCAGTGCTAGAACATCGGGGGTCTCCTACAATGAGCAGTTCTTC.

The chain uses TRBV7-8 and TRBJ2-6; 7 bases fit TRBD2. The CDR3 totals 19 residues. Germline trimming cut 0 bases from V and 0 bases from J; bases unmatched to any gene: 8. The germline gives CDR1 SGHVS, CDR2 FQNEAQ. Here the CDR3 reads CASSLAQIGGISGANVLTF. The DNA for the CDR3 is TGTGCCAGCAGCTTAGCGCAGATCGGGGGGATCTCTGGGGCCAACGTCCTGACTTTC.

The chain uses TRBV28 and TRBJ1-5; no clear D. Per the germline V gene, CDR1 is MDHEN and CDR2 is SYDVKM. V was trimmed by 6 bases and J by 5 bases, leaving 11 bases between them. The CDR3 is 13 amino acids. The CDR3 is CASRTDGYQPQHF. CDR3 DNA: TGTGCCAGCAGAACCGACGGGTATCAGCCCCAGCATTTT.

The chain is built from TRBV20-1 and TRBJ2-1; D not resolved. Germline V gene lookup returns CDR1 DFQATT and CDR2 SNEGSKA (reference sequence). V was shortened by 4 bases and J by 10 bases, with 11 bases between the two germline ends. The CDR3 is made up of 11 amino acids. DNA of the CDR3: TGCAGTGCTAATAGGCCAGCAGAGCAGTTCTTC. Translation: CSANRPAEQFF.

This chain connects TRBV3-1 to TRBJ2-4, with a possible D match to TRBD2 (6 bases). The last part of the DNA fits TRBJ2-5 better; the J call may be wrong. The CDR3 consists of 15 residues. The germline gives CDR1 LGHDT, CDR2 YNNKEL (reference sequence). The CDR3 DNA is TGTGCCAGCAGCCAAGATAGTGTGCGGGGAGAGACCCAGTACTTC. This gives the protein CASSQDSVRGETQYF.

CDR3 in DNA: TGTGCCAGCAGTTATCAGGGGGCGGGCTACACCTTC. This gives the protein CASSYQGAGYTF. The chain has TRBV6-5 and TRBJ1-2; 8 bases fit TRBD1. The germline V gene has CDR1 MNHEY and CDR2 SVGAGI. V shed 3 bases and J 8 bases; nucleotides not matched to a gene: 2. This CDR3 contains 12 residues.